The TCR beta chain described here comes from a study of T-cell reconstitution after alpha-beta-depleted transplantation in children. Preparation of the TCRbeta library used unique molecular identifiers. TCRdb reprocessed the PCR reads with MiXCR, giving one entry per CDR3 protein. The sample includes 200,000 or so distinct CDR3 sequences, about 7% of them seen just once. In germline, CDR1 is SGHKS, CDR2 YYEKEE (reference sequence). J gave up 5 bases and V 5 bases, and 13 bases lay outside the gene matches. The CDR3 runs to 16 residues. The starting material was PBMCs, obtained before TCRalphabeta/CD19-depleted stem cell transplant. The receptor's source is a boy aged 2 to 9 with acute lymphoblastic leukemia, due to receive a stem cell transplant. This rearrangement joins TRBV5-5 to TRBJ2-1; the match to TRBD2 covers 7 bases. In DNA, the CDR3 is TGTGCCAGCAGAGGGCTTGGGGGAGGGCCAGACAATGAGCAGTTCTTC. Residues: CASRGLGGGPDNEQFF.